The present T cell receptor (beta chain) was sequenced within a study of blood T cells in healthy people across ages. Germline V gene sequence: CDR1 DFQATT, CDR2 SNEGSKA (reference sequence). J was trimmed by 7 bases and V by 5 bases; bases with no gene match: 10. This CDR3 has 14 residues. The authors ran a second PCR of 7 to 11 cycles using a sample-barcoded 5' primer and a J-beta primer mix. TCRdb reprocessed the 5' RACE reads with MiXCR, giving one entry per CDR3 protein. The table has 380,000 or so distinct CDR3 sequences, roughly half seen once. The chain is built from TRBV20-1 and TRBJ1-5; TRBD1 matches 8 bases. Sequences were obtained from blood. The sequence came from a man in his 60s in good health. In nucleotides, the CDR3 is TGCAGTGCTGCCCCAACAGGGGGAGAACAGCCCCAGCATTTT. This codes for CSAAPTGGEQPQHF.